These T cell receptor beta chains were read from a single sample in a study of a mutant IDH1 vaccine in newly diagnosed glioma. Measured with immunoSEQ multiplex PCR; TCRdb has only the in-frame clones, and not every one. The profile shows about 23,000 clones, roughly 84% of them singletons. These receptors lack a known antigen. Material: PBMCs, obtained from a glioma patient whose treatment included an IDH1 peptide vaccine. Receptors were obtained from a man in his forties or fifties with glioma. CDR3s include the opening cysteine and the closing phenylalanine or tryptophan. The size field is filled for only some rows; it gives once, few, many or a size class.

v_call	j_call	clone_size	cdr3_aa
TRBV15	TRBJ2-1	NA	CATSRDPGTGGNEQFF
TRBV5-8	TRBJ2-5	once	CASSPGQQEQETQYF
TRBV7-2	TRBJ2-5	NA	CASSLRPSGQETQYF
TRBV5-4	TRBJ1-4	few	CASSLQGAGEKLFF
TRBV28	TRBJ2-7	NA	CASGAGTPPYEQYF
TRBV4-2	TRBJ2-7	NA	CASSQETGAYEQYF
TRBV29-1	TRBJ2-3	NA	CSVVSVLSQGKTDTQYF
TRBV9	TRBJ2-1	once	CASSVLLAGSYNEQFF
TRBV6-6	TRBJ1-4	NA	CASSYQGAGRTEKLFF
TRBV4-2	TRBJ2-1	NA	CASTTSSGTSGSNEQFF
TRBV7-2	TRBJ2-1	NA	CASSWTLSNEQFF
TRBV9	TRBJ2-7	NA	CASSVKKTSFHEQYF
TRBV6-4	TRBJ2-2	few	CASGRAGNTGELFF
TRBV6-5	TRBJ1-2	NA	CASSHPRAANYGYTF
TRBV7-7	TRBJ2-3	NA	CASRPLAGGPSTDTQYF
TRBV28	TRBJ1-5	few	CASSLRQPQHF
TRBV19	TRBJ1-1	few	CASSIAGTGGTEAFF
TRBV27	TRBJ2-7	NA	CASSLKLSGFEQYF
TRBV5-1	TRBJ2-7	NA	CASSLRQLQKSSYEQYF
TRBV4-1	TRBJ1-1	NA	CASSQDRDGTEAFF
TRBV27	TRBJ2-7	NA	CASSPGLARYEQYF
TRBV10-3	TRBJ1-1	NA	CAIQGDLLNTEAFF
TRBV23-1	TRBJ2-7	once	CASRPLAGVSYEQYF
TRBV7-7	TRBJ2-1	NA	CASSLGLGAAANNEQFF
TRBV25-1	TRBJ1-5	NA	CASSSIGGNQPQHF